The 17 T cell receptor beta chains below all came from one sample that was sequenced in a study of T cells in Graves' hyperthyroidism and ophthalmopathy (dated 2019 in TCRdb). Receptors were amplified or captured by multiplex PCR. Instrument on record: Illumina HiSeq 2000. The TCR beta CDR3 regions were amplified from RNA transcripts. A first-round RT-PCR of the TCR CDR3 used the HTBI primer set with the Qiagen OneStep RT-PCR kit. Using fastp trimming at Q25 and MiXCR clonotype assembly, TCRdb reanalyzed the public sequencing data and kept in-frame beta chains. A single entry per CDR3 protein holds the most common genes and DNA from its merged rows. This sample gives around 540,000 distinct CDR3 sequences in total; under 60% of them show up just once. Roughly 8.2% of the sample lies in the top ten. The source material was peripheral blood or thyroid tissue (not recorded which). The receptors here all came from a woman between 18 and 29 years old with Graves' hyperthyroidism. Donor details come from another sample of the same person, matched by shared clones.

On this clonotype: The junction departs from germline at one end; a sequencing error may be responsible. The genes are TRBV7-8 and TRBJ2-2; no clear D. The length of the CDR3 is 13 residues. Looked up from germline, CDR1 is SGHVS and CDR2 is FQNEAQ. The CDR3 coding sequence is TGTACCAGCAGCTTAGCCGGCGGCGGGGAGCTGTTTTTT. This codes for CTSSLAGGGELFF.

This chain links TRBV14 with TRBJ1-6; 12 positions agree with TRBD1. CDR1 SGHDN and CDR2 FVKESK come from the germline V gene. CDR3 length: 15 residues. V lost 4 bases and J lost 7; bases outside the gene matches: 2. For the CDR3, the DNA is TGTGCCAGCAGCCCGGGACAGGGGGCAAATTCACCCCTCCACTTT. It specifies CASSPGQGANSPLHF.

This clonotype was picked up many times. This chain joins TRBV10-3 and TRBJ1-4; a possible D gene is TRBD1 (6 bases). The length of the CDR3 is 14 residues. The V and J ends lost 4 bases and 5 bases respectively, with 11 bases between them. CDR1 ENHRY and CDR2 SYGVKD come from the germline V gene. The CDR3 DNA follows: TGTGCCATCAGTGGGACAGCCGTCAATGAAAAACTGTTTTTT. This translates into CAISGTAVNEKLFF.

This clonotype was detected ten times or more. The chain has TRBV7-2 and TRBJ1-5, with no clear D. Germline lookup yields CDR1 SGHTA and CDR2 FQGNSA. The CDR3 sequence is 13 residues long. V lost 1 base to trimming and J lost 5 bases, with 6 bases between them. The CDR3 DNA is TGTGCCAGCAGCTTAGGGAGGTATCAGCCCCAGCATTTT. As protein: CASSLGRYQPQHF.

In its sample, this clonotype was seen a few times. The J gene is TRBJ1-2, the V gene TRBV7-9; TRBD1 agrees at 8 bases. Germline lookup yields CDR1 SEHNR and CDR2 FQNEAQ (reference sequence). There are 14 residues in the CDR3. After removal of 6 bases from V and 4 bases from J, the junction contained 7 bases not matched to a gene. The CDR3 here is CASSPITGGYGYTF. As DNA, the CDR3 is TGTGCCAGCAGTCCTATTACAGGGGGCTATGGCTACACCTTC.

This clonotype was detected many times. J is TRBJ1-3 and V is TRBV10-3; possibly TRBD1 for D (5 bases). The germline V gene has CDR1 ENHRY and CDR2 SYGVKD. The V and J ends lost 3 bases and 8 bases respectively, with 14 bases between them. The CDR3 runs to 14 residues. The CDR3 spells CAISEAGFRHTIYF. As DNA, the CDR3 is TGTGCCATCAGTGAAGCAGGGTTTCGACACACCATATATTTT.

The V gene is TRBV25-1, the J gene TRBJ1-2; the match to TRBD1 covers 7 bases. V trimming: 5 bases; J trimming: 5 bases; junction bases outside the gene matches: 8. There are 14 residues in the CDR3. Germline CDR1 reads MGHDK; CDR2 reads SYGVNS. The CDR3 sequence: CASSLKTGHYGYTF. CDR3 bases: TGTGCCAGCAGTTTAAAGACAGGGCATTATGGCTACACCTTC.

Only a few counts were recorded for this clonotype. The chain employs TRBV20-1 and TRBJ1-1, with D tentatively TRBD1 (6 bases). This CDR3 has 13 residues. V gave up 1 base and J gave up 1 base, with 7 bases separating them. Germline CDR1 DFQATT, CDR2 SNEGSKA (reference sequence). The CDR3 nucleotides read TGCAGTGCTAGAGCGGGACAGAACACTGAAGCTTTCTTT. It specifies CSARAGQNTEAFF.

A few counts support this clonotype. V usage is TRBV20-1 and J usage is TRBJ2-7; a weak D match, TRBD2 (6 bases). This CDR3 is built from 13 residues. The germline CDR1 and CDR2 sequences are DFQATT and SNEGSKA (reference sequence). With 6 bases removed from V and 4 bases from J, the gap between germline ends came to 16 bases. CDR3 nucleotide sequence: TGCAGTGCCCCCGCGGGGATCGGTTACGAGCAGTACTTC. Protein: CSAPAGIGYEQYF.

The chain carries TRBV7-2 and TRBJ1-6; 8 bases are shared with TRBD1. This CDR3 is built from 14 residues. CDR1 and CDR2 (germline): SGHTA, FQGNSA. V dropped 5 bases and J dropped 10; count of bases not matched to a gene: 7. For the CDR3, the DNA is TGTGCCAGCAGCCGTCAGGGACAGGAGTCACCCCTCCACTTT. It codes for CASSRQGQESPLHF.

CDR3 sequence: CSVDRLDTRSYGYTF. CDR3 in DNA: TGCAGCGTTGACCGTCTTGACACCCGCTCTTATGGCTACACCTTC. The rearrangement joins TRBV29-1 to TRBJ1-2; the D is unclear. Germline CDR1 and CDR2: SQVTM and ANQGSEA. V lost 3 bases and J lost 5, with 19 bases in between. The CDR3 loop spans 15 amino acids.

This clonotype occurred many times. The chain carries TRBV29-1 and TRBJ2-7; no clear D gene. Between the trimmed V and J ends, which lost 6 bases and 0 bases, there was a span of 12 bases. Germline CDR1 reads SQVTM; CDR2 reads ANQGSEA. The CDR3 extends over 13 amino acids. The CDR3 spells CSVLPQSSYEQYF. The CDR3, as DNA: TGCAGCGTACTCCCCCAAAGCTCCTACGAGCAGTACTTC.

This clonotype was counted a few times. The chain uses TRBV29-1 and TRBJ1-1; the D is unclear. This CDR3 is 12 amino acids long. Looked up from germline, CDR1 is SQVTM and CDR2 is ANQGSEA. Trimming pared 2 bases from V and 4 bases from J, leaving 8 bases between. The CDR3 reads CSVERSGTEAFF. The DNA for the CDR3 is TGCAGCGTTGAAAGGTCGGGCACTGAAGCTTTCTTT.

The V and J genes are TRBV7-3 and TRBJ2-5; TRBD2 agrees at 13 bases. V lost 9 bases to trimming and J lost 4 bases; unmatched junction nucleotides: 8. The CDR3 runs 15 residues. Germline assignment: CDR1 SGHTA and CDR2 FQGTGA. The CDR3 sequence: CASSWTSGSSETQYF. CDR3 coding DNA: TGTGCCAGTTCGTGGACTAGCGGGAGTTCAGAGACCCAGTACTTC.

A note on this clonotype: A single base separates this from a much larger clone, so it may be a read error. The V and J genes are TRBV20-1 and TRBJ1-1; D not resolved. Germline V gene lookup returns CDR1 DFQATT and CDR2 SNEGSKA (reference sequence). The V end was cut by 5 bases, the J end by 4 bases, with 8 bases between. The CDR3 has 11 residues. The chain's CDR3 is CSAGRSTEAFF. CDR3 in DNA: TGCAGTGCTGGGCGGAGCACTGAAGCTTTCTTT.

CDR3 residues: CASSLDTVGNTIYF. The CDR3, as DNA: TGCGCCAGCAGCTTGGATACTGTTGGAAACACCATATATTTT. This rearrangement joins TRBV5-1 to TRBJ1-3; unclear D gene. Germline V lookup: CDR1 SGHRS, CDR2 YFSETQ. The CDR3 is 14 amino acids. The V and J ends lost 0 bases and 3 bases respectively, with 7 bases between them.

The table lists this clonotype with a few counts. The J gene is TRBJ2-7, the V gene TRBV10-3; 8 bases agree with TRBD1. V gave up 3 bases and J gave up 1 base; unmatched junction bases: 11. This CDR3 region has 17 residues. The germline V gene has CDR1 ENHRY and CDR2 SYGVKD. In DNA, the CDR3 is TGTGCCATCAGTGAACGGGACGGACAGGGTTCATCCTACGAGCAGTACTTC. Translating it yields CAISERDGQGSSYEQYF.